This T cell receptor (beta chain) was identified in a study of technical replicates of blood from several donors (dated by TCRdb to about 2017). The CDR1 and CDR2 encoded by the germline V gene are SGHTA and FQGNSA. Reading from cysteine to phenylalanine, the CDR3 counts 13 amino acids. The sequence is cut down to CDR3 DNA, 39 bases in frame from base 1. V is cut back by 10 bases and J by 8 bases, with 8 bases in the junction unmatched. The library was prepared using the immunoSEQ multiplex PCR assay. TCRdb's version of the immuneACCESS table is confined to in-frame rearrangements and falls short of the full clone set. An unresolved V gene accounts for under half of the shortfall where checked; the remainder is of unknown origin. Recorded for this sample are 65,000 to 75,000 clones; approximately 86% of them occurred a single time. About 5% of the sample belongs to the ten largest clones. This clone was observed a single time. Its specific antigen is unknown. Within one base of it there is no much larger clone, and no base qualities were kept.

The sample was PBMCs. The chain was built from TRBV7-2 and TRBJ2-1; TRBD2 aligns with 10 central bases. This TCR came from a human donor in good health. Some clones in this sample may be carry-over from other donors' samples. This receptor has the CDR3 CAISLAGAYEQFF. The sequenced DNA: TGTGCCATAAGCCTAGCGGGAGCTTATGAGCAGTTCTTC.